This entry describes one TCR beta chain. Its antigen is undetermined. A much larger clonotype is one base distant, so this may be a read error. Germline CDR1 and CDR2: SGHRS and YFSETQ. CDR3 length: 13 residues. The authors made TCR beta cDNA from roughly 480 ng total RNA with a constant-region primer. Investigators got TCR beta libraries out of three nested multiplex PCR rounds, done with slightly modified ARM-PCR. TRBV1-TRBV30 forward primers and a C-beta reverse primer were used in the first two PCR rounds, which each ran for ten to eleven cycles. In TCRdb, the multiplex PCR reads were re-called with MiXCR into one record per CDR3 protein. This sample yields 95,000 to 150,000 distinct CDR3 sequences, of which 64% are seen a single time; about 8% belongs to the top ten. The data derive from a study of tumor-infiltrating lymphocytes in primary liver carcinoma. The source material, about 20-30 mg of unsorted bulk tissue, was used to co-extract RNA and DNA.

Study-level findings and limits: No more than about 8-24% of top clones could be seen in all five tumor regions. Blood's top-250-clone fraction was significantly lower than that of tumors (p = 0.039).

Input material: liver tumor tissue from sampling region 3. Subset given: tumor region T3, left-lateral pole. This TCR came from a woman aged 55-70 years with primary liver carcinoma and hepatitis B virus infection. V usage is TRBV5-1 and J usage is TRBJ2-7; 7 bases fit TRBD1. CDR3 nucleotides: TGCACCAGCAGCTTGGGGGACAGCTACGAGCAGTACTTC. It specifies CTSSLGDSYEQYF.